This is a list of T cell receptor beta chains from one sample in a study of graft-versus-host responses after intestinal transplantation. Libraries were prepared by immunoSEQ multiplex PCR; TCRdb keeps only in-frame clonotypes and omits some of them. The table includes about 66,000 clones, roughly 87% detected once. Their recognized antigens are unknown. The specimen was unstimulated CD8+ T cells sorted from spleen or lymph node cells, collected before intestinal transplant. Receptors originate from a human donor who received an intestinal transplant. The CDR3 runs from the conserved cysteine through the conserved F or W. The order of the fields is V gene, clone size, CDR3 length, J gene, D gene, CDR3 DNA, CDR3 protein. D genes are given only for firm matches. Rows may omit the clone size; those that give it use once, few, many or a size class.

V: TRBV19
size: few
length: 15
J: TRBJ1-6
D: NA
DNA: TGTGCCAGTAGTATAGGTGGGACTTACAATTCACCCCTCCACTTT
CDR3: CASSIGGTYNSPLHF

V: TRBV10-3
size: once
length: 17
J: TRBJ2-2
D: NA
DNA: TGTGCCATCAGTGAGGGGGTAGGGGCTCTTGGCACCGGGGAGCTGTTTTTT
CDR3: CAISEGVGALGTGELFF

V: TRBV4-1
size: once
length: 13
J: TRBJ2-5
D: TRBD1
DNA: TGCGCCAGCAGCCCGGACAGGTTTGGTGAGCAGTACTTC
CDR3: CASSPDRFGEQYF

V: TRBV9
size: NA
length: 14
J: TRBJ2-7
D: TRBD1
DNA: TGTGCCAGCAGCGCGGGGGACAGGACCCTCGAGCAGTACTTC
CDR3: CASSAGDRTLEQYF

V: TRBV27
size: NA
length: 11
J: TRBJ2-7
D: NA
DNA: TGTGCCAGCCCCGTTGAGGCCGAGCAGTACTTC
CDR3: CASPVEAEQYF

V: TRBV5-4
size: NA
length: 14
J: TRBJ1-2
D: NA
DNA: TGTGCCAGCAGCCCCCTCGGGGGAGGCGTGGGCTACACCTTC
CDR3: CASSPLGGGVGYTF

V: TRBV13
size: NA
length: 14
J: TRBJ2-7
D: NA
DNA: TGTGCCAGCAGCTTAGGTCTAGCTGAGGACGAGCAGTACTTC
CDR3: CASSLGLAEDEQYF

V: TRBV28
size: NA
length: 13
J: TRBJ1-5
D: NA
DNA: TGTGCCAGCATACGTGGGCAGGGTAGGCCCCAGCATTTT
CDR3: CASIRGQGRPQHF

V: TRBV6-5
size: NA
length: 14
J: TRBJ1-1
D: NA
DNA: TGTGCCAGCAGTTACAACGGCCTTGGGCCTGAAGCTTTCTTT
CDR3: CASSYNGLGPEAFF

V: TRBV9
size: once
length: 13
J: TRBJ2-7
D: TRBD2
DNA: TGTGCCAGCTCGGGGACTAGCGGGCACGAGCAGTACTTC
CDR3: CASSGTSGHEQYF

V: TRBV6-5
size: NA
length: 14
J: TRBJ2-7
D: NA
DNA: TGTGCCAGCACCCAGGGGGGTTCTGGAGACGAGCAGTACTTC
CDR3: CASTQGGSGDEQYF

V: TRBV6-1
size: few
length: 11
J: TRBJ1-2
D: NA
DNA: TGTGCCAGCAGTTCCACAAGAGGCTACACCTTC
CDR3: CASSSTRGYTF

V: TRBV19
size: NA
length: 14
J: TRBJ1-1
D: TRBD1
DNA: TGTGCCAGTAGTATGGGACAGCTGAACACTGAAGCTTTCTTT
CDR3: CASSMGQLNTEAFF

V: TRBV6-6
size: NA
length: 14
J: TRBJ1-4
D: NA
DNA: TGTGCCAGCAGCCCGGAGACAGTCTTTGAAAAACTGTTTTTT
CDR3: CASSPETVFEKLFF

V: TRBV9
size: NA
length: 12
J: TRBJ1-1
D: NA
DNA: TGTGCCAGCAGCCCGGGAGGGTTTTTTGCTTTCTTT
CDR3: CASSPGGFFAFF

V: TRBV7-9
size: NA
length: 13
J: TRBJ2-7
D: NA
DNA: TGTGCCAGCAGCCCTGGACTATCTCCCGAGCAGTACTTC
CDR3: CASSPGLSPEQYF

V: TRBV14
size: NA
length: 16
J: TRBJ1-2
D: NA
DNA: TGTGCCAGCAGCCAAGTTGATTATACAGGACCCTATGGCTACACCTTC
CDR3: CASSQVDYTGPYGYTF

V: TRBV27
size: once
length: 16
J: TRBJ1-1
D: TRBD1
DNA: TGTGCCAGCAGTTTGAACAGGGGCCGGTATATCGCTGAAGCTTTCTTT
CDR3: CASSLNRGRYIAEAFF

V: TRBV4-1
size: NA
length: 13
J: TRBJ1-2
D: NA
DNA: TGCGCCAGCGGGGAAGGGGCGAACTATGGCTACACCTTC
CDR3: CASGEGANYGYTF

V: TRBV14
size: NA
length: 16
J: TRBJ2-5
D: TRBD2
DNA: TGTGCCAGCAGCCGCACTAGCGGGGGGCCCCAAGAGACCCAGTACTTC
CDR3: CASSRTSGGPQETQYF

V: TRBV10-2
size: NA
length: 13
J: TRBJ1-5
D: NA
DNA: TGCGCCAGCAGGGGAGACAGCAATCAGCCCCAGCATTTT
CDR3: CASRGDSNQPQHF

V: TRBV7-6
size: NA
length: 16
J: TRBJ2-2
D: NA
DNA: TGTGCCAGCAGCTCCCCGACAGGCCCAAACACCGGGGAGCTGTTTTTT
CDR3: CASSSPTGPNTGELFF

V: TRBV6-5
size: NA
length: 13
J: TRBJ2-3
D: NA
DNA: TGTGCCAGCACCTCCCTCCTTTTCGATACGCAGTATTTT
CDR3: CASTSLLFDTQYF

V: TRBV27
size: NA
length: 14
J: TRBJ2-1
D: TRBD1
DNA: TGTGCCAGCAGTGTACCCGGGACAGGGGTTGAGCAGTTCTTC
CDR3: CASSVPGTGVEQFF

V: TRBV9
size: NA
length: 14
J: TRBJ2-1
D: NA
DNA: TGTGCCAGCAGCGTAACGGGACTTTTGCATGAGCAGTTCTTC
CDR3: CASSVTGLLHEQFF

V: TRBV29-1
size: once
length: 15
J: TRBJ2-2
D: NA
DNA: TGCAGCGTTGAAGATCCCCGCCTCGGGACCGGGGAGCTGTTTTTT
CDR3: CSVEDPRLGTGELFF

V: TRBV4-1
size: NA
length: 17
J: TRBJ2-3
D: TRBD2
DNA: TGCGCCAGCAGCCAAGAACAGCCAGGTGGGAGGGCAGATACGCAGTATTTT
CDR3: CASSQEQPGGRADTQYF

V: TRBV9
size: NA
length: 15
J: TRBJ1-1
D: TRBD1
DNA: TGTGCCAGCAGCCCAACGACAGGGCTGAACACTGAAGCTTTCTTT
CDR3: CASSPTTGLNTEAFF

V: TRBV2
size: NA
length: 12
J: TRBJ1-1
D: NA
DNA: TGTGCCTTGAGGATTCCGGGGGATGAAGCTTTCTTT
CDR3: CALRIPGDEAFF

V: TRBV5-6
size: NA
length: 15
J: TRBJ2-1
D: TRBD2
DNA: TGTGCCAGCAGCTGGGGACTAGCGGGGGGCAATGAGCAGTTCTTC
CDR3: CASSWGLAGGNEQFF

V: TRBV9
size: NA
length: 14
J: TRBJ2-7
D: TRBD1
DNA: TGTGCCAGCAGCCCTGGGGACAGCTCCTACGAGCAGTACTTC
CDR3: CASSPGDSSYEQYF

V: TRBV6-1
size: NA
length: 17
J: TRBJ2-4
D: NA
DNA: TGTGCCAGCAGTGAATACGGGGTTCCAAGTACCAAAAACATTCAGTACTTC
CDR3: CASSEYGVPSTKNIQYF

V: TRBV5-6
size: NA
length: 13
J: TRBJ1-1
D: NA
DNA: TGTGCGGGCTCACAGGGTAGGAACACTGAAGCTTTCTTT
CDR3: CAGSQGRNTEAFF

V: TRBV27
size: few
length: 15
J: TRBJ2-7
D: TRBD1
DNA: TGTGCCAGCAGTAGACAGGGTCCTGAGCGCAACGAGCAGTACTTC
CDR3: CASSRQGPERNEQYF

V: TRBV27
size: once
length: 14
J: TRBJ2-5
D: NA
DNA: TGTGCCAGCAGTTTTCGCGCCGACAAAGAGACCCAGTACTTC
CDR3: CASSFRADKETQYF

V: TRBV6-1
size: NA
length: 15
J: TRBJ2-1
D: NA
DNA: TGTGCCAGTCGGGACTCTGGGGGCTCCTACAATGAGCAGTTCTTC
CDR3: CASRDSGGSYNEQFF

V: TRBV7-6
size: NA
length: 18
J: TRBJ1-6
D: NA
DNA: TGTGCCAGCAGTCCCGGACAGCCTTCCAGCTCCTATAATTCACCCCTCCACTTT
CDR3: CASSPGQPSSSYNSPLHF

V: TRBV19
size: NA
length: 13
J: TRBJ1-1
D: NA
DNA: TGTGCCAGTACCCCGGGGGGCCTCCATGAAGCTTTCTTT
CDR3: CASTPGGLHEAFF

V: TRBV9
size: once
length: 14
J: TRBJ2-2
D: NA
DNA: TGTGCCAGCAGCCCGACAGGCACGGCCGGGGAGCTGTTTTTT
CDR3: CASSPTGTAGELFF

V: TRBV6-5
size: once
length: 14
J: TRBJ1-1
D: NA
DNA: TGTGCCAGCAATCAGGGTTTTATGAACACTGAAGCTTTCTTT
CDR3: CASNQGFMNTEAFF

V: TRBV7-8
size: NA
length: 15
J: TRBJ2-7
D: NA
DNA: TGTGCCAGCAGCTTGTTGCAGGGTGATGTATACGAGCAGTACTTC
CDR3: CASSLLQGDVYEQYF

V: TRBV7-3
size: NA
length: 14
J: TRBJ2-5
D: NA
DNA: TGTGCCAGCAGCCTGACAGGAGACCAAGAGACCCAGTACTTC
CDR3: CASSLTGDQETQYF

V: TRBV14
size: NA
length: 17
J: TRBJ2-1
D: TRBD2
DNA: TGTGCCAGCAGAGCCTTCAGCGGGGGGGGGCTTTACAATGAGCAGTTCTTC
CDR3: CASRAFSGGGLYNEQFF

V: TRBV7-2
size: once
length: 16
J: TRBJ2-7
D: NA
DNA: TGTGCCAGCAGCTTAGCGGGGTTTCAGGGGTGGTACGAGCAGTACTTC
CDR3: CASSLAGFQGWYEQYF

V: TRBV6-5
size: NA
length: 11
J: TRBJ1-1
D: NA
DNA: TGTGCCAGCAGGAACATGCACGAAGCTTTCTTT
CDR3: CASRNMHEAFF

V: TRBV10-2
size: NA
length: 14
J: TRBJ1-5
D: NA
DNA: TGCGCCAGCAGTGGCGGGAGTGGGAATCAGCCCCAGCATTTT
CDR3: CASSGGSGNQPQHF

V: TRBV27
size: NA
length: 15
J: TRBJ2-1
D: TRBD1
DNA: TGTGCCAGCAGTACTTTCGACAGGGGGCGTGATGAGCAGTTCTTC
CDR3: CASSTFDRGRDEQFF

V: TRBV6-1
size: NA
length: 15
J: TRBJ1-1
D: TRBD1
DNA: TGTGCCAGCAGTGAAATGGGACAGGGGTACACTGAAGCTTTCTTT
CDR3: CASSEMGQGYTEAFF

V: TRBV7-2
size: NA
length: 16
J: TRBJ2-4
D: NA
DNA: TGTGCCAGCAGGGAGGGGGGGGCTTCCCCCAAAAACATTCAGTACTTC
CDR3: CASREGGASPKNIQYF

V: TRBV29-1
size: NA
length: 12
J: TRBJ2-1
D: NA
DNA: TGCAGCGCCGAGGGGGGGTCCTTGGGGCAGTTCTTC
CDR3: CSAEGGSLGQFF

V: TRBV4-1
size: NA
length: 15
J: TRBJ2-5
D: TRBD1
DNA: TGCGCCAGCAGCCAAGAGGACAGGGCGGGGGAGACCCAGTACTTC
CDR3: CASSQEDRAGETQYF

V: TRBV29-1
size: NA
length: 12
J: TRBJ1-2
D: NA
DNA: TGCAGCGTTGGGGGGGGGATACATGGCTACACCTTC
CDR3: CSVGGGIHGYTF